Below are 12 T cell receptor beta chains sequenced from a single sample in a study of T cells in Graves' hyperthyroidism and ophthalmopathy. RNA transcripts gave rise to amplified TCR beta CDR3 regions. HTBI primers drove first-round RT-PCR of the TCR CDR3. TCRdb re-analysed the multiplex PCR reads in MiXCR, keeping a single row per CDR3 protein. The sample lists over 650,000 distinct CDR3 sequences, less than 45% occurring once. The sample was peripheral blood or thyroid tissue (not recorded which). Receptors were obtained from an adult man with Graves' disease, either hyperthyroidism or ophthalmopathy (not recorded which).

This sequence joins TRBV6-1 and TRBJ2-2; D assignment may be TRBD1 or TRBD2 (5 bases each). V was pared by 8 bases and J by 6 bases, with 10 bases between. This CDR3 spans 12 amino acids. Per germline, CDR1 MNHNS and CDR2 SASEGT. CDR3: CASGTVAGELFF. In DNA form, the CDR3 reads TGTGCCAGCGGGACGGTGGCCGGGGAGCTGTTTTTT.

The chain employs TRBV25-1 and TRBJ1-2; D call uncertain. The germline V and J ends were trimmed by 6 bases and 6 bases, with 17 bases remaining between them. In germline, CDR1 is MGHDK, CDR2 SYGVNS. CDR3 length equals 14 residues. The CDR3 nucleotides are TGTGCCAGCAGGAACCCTACGGGGTCCGATGGCTACACCTTC. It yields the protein CASRNPTGSDGYTF.

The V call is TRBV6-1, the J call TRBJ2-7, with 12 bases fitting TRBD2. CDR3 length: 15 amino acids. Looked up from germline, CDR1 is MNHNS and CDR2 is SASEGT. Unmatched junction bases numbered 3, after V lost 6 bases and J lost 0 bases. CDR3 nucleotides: TGTGCCAGCAGGGAGACTAGCGGGAGCTCCTACGAGCAGTACTTC. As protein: CASRETSGSSYEQYF.

This CDR3 reads CASSLSVQEVSNYGYTF. The CDR3 DNA is TGTGCCAGCAGCTTATCGGTCCAGGAGGTATCGAACTATGGCTACACCTTC. This chain uses TRBV7-8 with TRBJ1-2; D ambiguous. The germline V gene has CDR1 SGHVS and CDR2 FQNEAQ. Trimming removed 2 bases at V and 2 bases at J, with 18 bases between. The CDR3 runs 17 residues.

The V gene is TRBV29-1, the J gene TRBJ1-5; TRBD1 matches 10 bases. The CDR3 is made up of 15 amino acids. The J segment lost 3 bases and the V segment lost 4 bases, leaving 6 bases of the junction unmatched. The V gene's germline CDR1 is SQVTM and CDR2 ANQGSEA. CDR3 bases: TGCAGCGTTGTTCTGAGACAGGGGGCCAATCAGCCCCAGCATTTT. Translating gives CSVVLRQGANQPQHF.

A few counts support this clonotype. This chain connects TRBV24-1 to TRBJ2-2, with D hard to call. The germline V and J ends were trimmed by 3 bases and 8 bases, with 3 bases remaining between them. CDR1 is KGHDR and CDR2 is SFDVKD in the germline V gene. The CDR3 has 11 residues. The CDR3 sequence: CATSDAGELFF. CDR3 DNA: TGTGCCACCAGTGATGCAGGGGAGCTGTTTTTT.

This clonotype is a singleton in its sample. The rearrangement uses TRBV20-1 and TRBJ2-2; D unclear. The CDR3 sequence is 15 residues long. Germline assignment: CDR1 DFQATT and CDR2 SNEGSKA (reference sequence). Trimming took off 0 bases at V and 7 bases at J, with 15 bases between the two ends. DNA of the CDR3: TGCAGTGCTAGAGATAATCGCCACTACGGCGGGGAGCTGTTTTTT. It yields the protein CSARDNRHYGGELFF.

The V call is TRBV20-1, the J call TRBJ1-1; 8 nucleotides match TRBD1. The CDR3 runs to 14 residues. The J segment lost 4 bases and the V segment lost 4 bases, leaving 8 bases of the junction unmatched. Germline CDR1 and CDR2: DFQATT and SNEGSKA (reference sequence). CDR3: CSATVPGTGTEAFF. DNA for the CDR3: TGCAGTGCTACCGTTCCCGGGACAGGCACTGAAGCTTTCTTT.

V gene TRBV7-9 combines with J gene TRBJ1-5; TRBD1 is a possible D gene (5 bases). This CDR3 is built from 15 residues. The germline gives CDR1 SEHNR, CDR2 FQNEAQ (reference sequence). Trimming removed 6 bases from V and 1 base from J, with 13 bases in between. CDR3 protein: CASRAGLGSNQPQHF. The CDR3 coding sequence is TGTGCCAGCAGAGCAGGGTTGGGGAGCAATCAGCCCCAGCATTTT.

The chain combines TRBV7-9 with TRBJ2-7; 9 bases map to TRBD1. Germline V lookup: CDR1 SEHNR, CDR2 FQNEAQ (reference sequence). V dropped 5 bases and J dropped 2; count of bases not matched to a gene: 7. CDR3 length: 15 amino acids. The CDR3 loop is CASSDAGTGPYEQYF. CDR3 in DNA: TGTGCCAGCAGCGACGCCGGGACAGGGCCCTACGAGCAGTACTTC.

The CDR3 protein is CASSRDPPYEQYF. CDR3 bases: TGTGCCAGCAGTCGGGACCCACCTTACGAGCAGTACTTC. The chain employs TRBV7-3 and TRBJ2-7; possibly TRBD1 or TRBD2 for D (5 bases each). The V end lost 6 bases, the J end lost 4 bases, and 13 bases lay between the germline ends. CDR3 size: 13 residues. The germline CDR1 and CDR2 sequences are SGHTA and FQGTGA.

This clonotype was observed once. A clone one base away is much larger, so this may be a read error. The CDR3 bases are TGTGTCAGCAGCTTAGCGTCACAGGGTAAAGGGCAGTACTTC. Translation gives CVSSLASQGKGQYF. The chain joins TRBV7-8 to TRBJ2-7, with D possibly matching TRBD1 (6 bases). Germline CDR1 reads SGHVS; CDR2 reads FQNEAQ. The CDR3 contains 14 residues.